This T cell receptor beta chain was found in a study of cytomegalovirus exposure and HLA in healthy donors (dated by TCRdb to 2017 to 2019). Study-wide context: According to an earlier analysis of 587 of the donors, 150 million to 200 million T cells yielded 117 million unique TCR beta sequences and around 280 Gb of sequence data. Roughly 300 gigabases of sequencing data and 78 million or so unique TCR sequences were included in an early release covering around 600 HLA-typed donors. Of the 350 to 450 genotyped donors, less than 90% were placed in the genetic ancestry cluster associated with self-reported Caucasian donors. The study aimed to test whether cataloging public T cell receptors could reveal signatures of past pathogen exposure. The study profiled the T cell repertoires of around 700 subjects by immunosequencing and related them to cytomegalovirus serostatus. In addition to the first cohort of around 670 subjects, a separate validation cohort of approximately 130 different subjects was used. To predict cytomegalovirus infection status, the study brought together high-throughput TCR immunosequencing, statistical association of individual TCRs with disease status, and machine learning. In a later analysis, previously published TCR beta repertoires from 550 to 700 donors were re-analyzed and high-resolution HLA genotyping was added so that TCR occurrence patterns could be studied. Rather than drawing on any new phenotypic data, the later analysis identified candidate immune exposures from TCR beta sequences and the way those sequences occurred across donors. To decide whether each TCR beta V gene segment behaved as functional or pseudogenic, an earlier analysis of some 540 of the donors relied on high-throughput TCR beta sequencing. Donor age, sex, ethnicity and CMV serostatus were compiled alongside the repertoire data. Genome-wide SNP genotypes for about 60% of the 666 donors were used in a later genetic analysis, which treated that subset as a discovery cohort. Every discovery cohort repertoire had been produced on one sequencing platform. Class I and class II HLA loci were covered by the typing at four-digit resolution. The number of donors typed differed by locus, with about 629-640 for A, B, C, DRB1 and DQB1, around 560 for DQA1, 600 to 610 for DPA1, and 450 to 480 for DPB1. Four or five DR-DQ haplotypes were handled as single units for association and clustering because linkage in the cohort was strong. Among under 450 genotyped donors of the cohort, an average of roughly 240,000 unique TCR beta nucleotide sequences were sequenced per donor, approximately 20% of them non-productive. Broad study findings and their caveats: Some IMGT-functional V segments, including TRBV6-2 and TRBV6-3, could not be told apart with the 87-base-pair reads, so those segments were excluded. In a later genetic analysis, fewer N-insertions in productive TCRs were reported among donors in an Asian-associated ancestry cluster than the approximately 670-donor mean. Because some donors lacked HLA typing at each locus, the association tests relied only on the typed subset. Linkage disequilibrium might explain the correlated functional status among segregating V segments, but an unknown experimental factor could not be ruled out. Across donors, most TCR sequences were observed very rarely, whereas some public TCRs were present in many individuals. In vitro tests confirmed that three of the cytomegalovirus-associated TCR beta chains recognize cytomegalovirus antigens. Specific HLA alleles were associated with 15,000 to 20,000 TCR beta sequences at a false discovery rate of 0.05 in a later analysis. In the study, 150 to 200 TCR beta chains were listed as associated with cytomegalovirus. In a later analysis, the rate of TCR association differed among HLA loci, with DRB1 alleles having the most associated TCRs and HLA-C alleles having the fewest. Roughly uniform sequencing depth across donors was assumed in presence/absence analyses, although this assumption may not hold. The cohort was sequenced for TCR beta chains only, and without alpha or paired-chain data the features that could be detected were limited. For the cohort, immune exposure information was limited to CMV serostatus. In a later genetic analysis, a missense DCLRE1C variant was associated with V-gene and J-gene trimming of TCR beta chains, and the association was replicated in an independent cohort. A cluster of highly shared sequence variants was judged likely to be a technical artifact of the sequencing pipeline. The earlier analysis of 587 of the donors excluded seventeen rarely observed V segments, including chromosome 9 orphons, because counts were too low. Several of the top co-occurrence clusters appeared to be linked to parvovirus B19, influenza, CMV and Epstein-Barr virus, according to a later analysis. Compared with equally common non-associated chains, HLA-associated TCR beta chains in a later analysis were more clonally expanded and had lower generation probabilities. A further reported finding was that TCR beta sequences accurately predicted the HLA-A and HLA-B alleles for most subjects in the first cohort. In an earlier analysis of 587 of the donors, most TCR beta V segments were observed in productive rearrangements about 87% or about 30% of the time, broadly matching IMGT annotations. The classifier was reported to diagnose cytomegalovirus status with high specificity and sensitivity in both the original and validation cohorts. According to the authors, the approach could potentially be generalized to other disease states and immunological phenotypes. Strong co-occurrence of HLA alleles, especially DR and DQ, made assigning TCR associations to individual alleles difficult. According to a later analysis, most CMV-associated TCR beta chains appeared to be HLA-restricted, and the HLA associations seemed to be driven largely by CMV exposure.

Unmatched junction bases come to 5, with V trimmed by 11 bases and J by 2 bases. CDR3 length: 13 amino acids, cysteine to phenylalanine. Only the CDR3 part of the read is kept: 39 bases, read in frame from the first base. The germline V gene specifies SNHLY as CDR1 and FYNNEI as CDR2. A few counts support this clone. It has no known antigen specificity. No clone much larger than this one lies a single base away; base qualities are absent. The cohort consisted of 600 to 700 healthy bone marrow donors. Cohort members were all nominally healthy when sampled, although unrecorded immune exposures were likely present. Of the 650 to 750 cohort members, approximately 300 had positive CMV serostatus and 350 to 450 had negative CMV serostatus, and CMV serostatus was not recorded for the donor. Every donor gave a peripheral blood sample, and the peripheral blood mononuclear cells from that sample were used for TCR beta sequencing. The Qiagen DNeasy Blood Extraction Kit was used to extract genomic DNA from the blood cell samples.

The method was the immunoSEQ multiplex PCR assay. A mixture of 60 forward primers for TCR Vbeta segments and 13 reverse primers for TCR Jbeta segments was used in the multiplex PCR. Amplification of the CDR3 region of rearranged TCR beta genes was performed with a multiplex PCR assay on genomic DNA. The Illumina HiSeq System was used to sequence the amplified TCR beta libraries as 87-base-pair reads. The source study handled its data this way. In a later analysis, some 80 million unique TCR beta chains were counted across the 650 to 750 repertoires, and roughly 10 million of these chains were shared by at least two donors. To remove PCR and sequencing errors, raw reads were error-corrected and collapsed into unique sequences using a nearest-neighbor algorithm that merged closely related sequences. To assign V, D and J gene segments, CDR3 sequences were aligned to IMGT reference sequences. Each retained sequence needed at least a six-nucleotide match to both a V gene segment and a J gene segment. Rearrangements were classified as productive when the CDR3 lacked stop codons and remained in frame with V and J, and all other rearrangements were classified as non-productive. CDR3 was defined according to IMGT convention as the region running from the second conserved V-encoded cysteine to the conserved J-encoded phenylalanine. In an earlier analysis of 500 to 650 of the donors, sequences lacking an unambiguous match to a single V gene segment were excluded. In an earlier analysis of 587 of the donors, a V segment was called functional when productive rearrangements were above 56.7%, and segregating when the standard deviation between donors exceeded 5%. A statistical classification framework was built to diagnose cytomegalovirus status from the catalog of TCR beta chain sequences. V and J gene assignment, in a later analysis, came from comparing TCR nucleotide sequences with IMGT/GENE-DB human TR gene sequences. In a later analysis, CDR3 sequences and most-parsimonious VDJ recombination scenarios were assigned using the TCRdist pipeline. A later analysis defined each TCR beta chain by its CDR3 amino acid sequence plus V-gene family, and excluded reads lacking a unique V-gene family. A later analysis removed 550 to 700 highly shared, low-generation-probability nucleotide sequences to deal with suspected cross-contamination and a sequencing artifact. In a later analysis, a clonal expansion index for each public chain was calculated from normalized within-repertoire ranks of inferred template counts. In a later analysis, generation probabilities were computed with a VDJ recombination model fitted to out-of-frame rearrangements, and the resulting probabilities were checked against IGoR. Hypergeometric tests were used in a later analysis to score TCR-TCR, TCR-HLA and TCR-CMV co-occurrence, with a repertoire-size bias correction applied to the TCR pairs. False discovery rates were estimated in a later analysis by permuting HLA or CMV assignments 20 times. In a later analysis, co-occurring TCRs were grouped using DBSCAN, and TCRdist sequence similarity was added for clustering within HLA-allele-positive subsets. Co-occurrence clustering excluded repertoires with fewer than 30,000 or more than 120,000 public chains, plus five with anomalous nucleotide sharing. The source is immuneACCESS, and TCRdb retained only in-frame sequences with V and J called. Part of the clones is not carried over; for the studies checked, unresolved V genes explain less than half of this, and the remainder is unexplained. The DNA was the basis for D and trimming; V, J and clone size are from that table. The sample has about 72,000 clones on record, 75% to 90% of them singletons. The top ten clones comprise 6.5% to 8% of the sample.

The sequence is built from TRBV2 and TRBJ1-4, and 7 junction bases match TRBD1. This receptor was identified in a human donor in good health. The sample comprised PBMCs. In nucleotide form, the sequence is TGTGCCGGAAAACAGGGGACTAATGAAAAACTGTTTTTT. This encodes CAGKQGTNEKLFF.